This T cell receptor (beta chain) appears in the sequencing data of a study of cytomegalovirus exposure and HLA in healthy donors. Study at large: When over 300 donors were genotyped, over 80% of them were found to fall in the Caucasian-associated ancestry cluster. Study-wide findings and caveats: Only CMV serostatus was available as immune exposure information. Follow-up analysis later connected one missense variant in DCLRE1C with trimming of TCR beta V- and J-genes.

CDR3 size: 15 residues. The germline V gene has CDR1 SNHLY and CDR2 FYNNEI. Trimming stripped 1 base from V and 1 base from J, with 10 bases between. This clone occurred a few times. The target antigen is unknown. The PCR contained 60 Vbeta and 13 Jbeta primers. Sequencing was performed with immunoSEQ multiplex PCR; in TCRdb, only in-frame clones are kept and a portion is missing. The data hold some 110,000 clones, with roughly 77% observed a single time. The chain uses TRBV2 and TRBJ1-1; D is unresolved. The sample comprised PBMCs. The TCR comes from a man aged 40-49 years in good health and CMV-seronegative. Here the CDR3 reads CASSEDGVKNTEAFF. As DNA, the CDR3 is TGTGCCAGCAGTGAAGACGGTGTTAAGAACACTGAAGCTTTCTTT.